The rows below give T cell receptor beta chains drawn from one sample of a study of shared clonotypes between healthy human individuals. The method was immunoSEQ multiplex PCR; TCRdb's version includes in-frame clones alone and lacks a portion of them. The sample gives some 2 million clones, about 95% of which show up once; less than 1.5% is in the top ten. Source material: naive CD8+ T cells sorted from blood. The receptors shown here come from a man between 18 and 35 years old in good health. Each CDR3 is given with its conserved first and last residue.

V: TRBV30; CDR3: CAWSYSRTNEKLFF
V: TRBV6-5; CDR3: CASSYMSGKETQYF
V: TRBV5-6; CDR3: CASSFGPGSSYEQYF
V: TRBV30; CDR3: CAWSPQGSMYEQYF
V: TRBV5-6; CDR3: CASSSGTSGNTGELFF
V: TRBV7-2; CDR3: CASSLEPGWGYEQYF
V: TRBV28; CDR3: CASTLTGAGTEAFF
V: TRBV6-5; CDR3: CASSYWETQYF
V: TRBV7-9; CDR3: CASSSDFTDTQYF
V: TRBV27; CDR3: CASSPHGYGTEAFF
V: TRBV6-6; CDR3: CASSWDLNEAFF
V: TRBV30; CDR3: CAWSTRTRVSYEQYF
V: TRBV14; CDR3: CASSLEQGSTNEKLFF
V: TRBV7-2; CDR3: CASSSEAGGLADTQYF
V: TRBV5-6; CDR3: CASSVFRTGGNSPLHF
V: TRBV2; CDR3: CASSGDRGRGANVLTF
V: TRBV28; CDR3: CASSLYGSYNEQFF
V: TRBV9; CDR3: CASTDGGEDTQYF
V: TRBV28; CDR3: CASSGPGLVVNEQFF
V: TRBV7-2; CDR3: CASSLRGRVNEQFF
V: TRBV2; CDR3: CASIQYGTNTEAFF
V: TRBV9; CDR3: CASSSTFGYTF
V: TRBV6-1; CDR3: CVSIRVLHTEAFF
V: TRBV20-1; CDR3: CSARVVNEQFF
V: TRBV30; CDR3: CACQREAGAYEQFF
V: TRBV27; CDR3: CASSSDRSRYEQYF
V: TRBV6-8; CDR3: CASSYHQIPTYEQYF
V: TRBV6-1; CDR3: CASSEQFGGAHSPLHF
V: TRBV6-8; CDR3: CAGFTELSYNEQFF
V: TRBV10-1; CDR3: CASSEFPGELFF
V: TRBV7-2; CDR3: CASSLWAGELFF
V: TRBV5-1; CDR3: CASSLTGGPYNEQFF
V: TRBV15; CDR3: CATSRDSSGSEAGLQQYF
V: TRBV7-9; CDR3: CASSSPGTEEQYF
V: TRBV6-6; CDR3: CASTVEMVLEAFF
V: TRBV30; CDR3: CAWSVPRRAMTYEQYF
V: TRBV7-9; CDR3: CASASTSRNEQFF
V: TRBV13; CDR3: CASSFASGRDYEQYF
V: TRBV27; CDR3: CASSLNTLLNTEAFF
V: TRBV27; CDR3: CASSFGPAYDIQYF
V: TRBV27; CDR3: CASSSGTGDFGYTF
V: TRBV6-6; CDR3: CASSSRLYNSPLHF
V: TRBV11-2; CDR3: CASSLDDPRLGSYEQYF
V: TRBV5-1; CDR3: CASSWSLAGTAGTGELFF
V: TRBV4-3; CDR3: CASSQERYYEQYF
V: TRBV4-3; CDR3: CASSQVWSGDSPLHF
V: TRBV30; CDR3: CAWAGTGAYNEQFF
V: TRBV30; CDR3: CAWSIGGGYGYTF
V: TRBV27; CDR3: CASSRWTSEETQYF
V: TRBV5-1; CDR3: CASRSSSYEQYF
V: TRBV4-1; CDR3: CASSQTETSGELFF
V: TRBV18; CDR3: CASSPLDSPEKLFF